Following are 31 T cell receptor beta chains from one sample sequenced in a study of neoadjuvant anti-PD-1 for oral cavity cancer. Repertoires were generated with immunoSEQ multiplex PCR, while TCRdb's copy carries only in-frame clones and drops some. The table has around 65,000 clones, roughly 90% seen once. This sample's time point: after neoadjuvant nivolumab, at surgical resection. Sample: PBMCs, taken after nivolumab (anti-PD-1) treatment. Every receptor here comes from a person between 35 and 79 years old with oral cavity squamous cell carcinoma.

The chain couples TRBV13 to TRBJ2-3; TRBD2 matches at 8 bases. V dropped 5 bases and J dropped 0; count of bases not matched to a gene: 1. Per germline, CDR1 PRHDT and CDR2 FYEKMQ (reference sequence). This CDR3 region has 14 residues. CDR3 protein: CASSLAGSTDTQYF. The DNA for the CDR3 is TGTGCCAGCAGCCTAGCGGGCAGCACAGATACGCAGTATTTT.

The count of this clone is one. The V call is TRBV5-1, the J call TRBJ2-7; D ambiguous. The CDR3 runs 13 residues. CDR1 and CDR2 (germline): SGHRS, YFSETQ. Trimming cost V 5 bases and J 5 bases, with 14 bases left between them. CDR3 nucleotides: TGCGCCAGCAGAGTCCAACTATCAGACGAGCAGTACTTC. Protein product: CASRVQLSDEQYF.

This clone has a handful of counts. The chain couples TRBV6-5 to TRBJ1-2, with no clear D. This CDR3 is 15 amino acids long. Looked up from germline, CDR1 is MNHEY and CDR2 is SVGAGI. Trimming removed 0 bases at V and 0 bases at J, with 8 bases between. CDR3 sequence: CASSYSSSSNYGYTF. The CDR3 bases are TGTGCCAGCAGTTACTCGAGCAGTTCTAACTATGGCTACACCTTC.

This clone was picked up a small number of times. This chain connects TRBV6-4 to TRBJ2-1; 7 bases align to TRBD1. CDR1 is MRHNA and CDR2 is SNTAGT in the germline V gene. This CDR3 is built from 14 residues. V shed 2 bases, J shed 7 bases, and the junction held 5 bases outside the gene matches. The CDR3 bases are TGTGCCAGCAGTGACCCCCTACAGGGGAATGAGCAGTTCTTC. The encoded protein is CASSDPLQGNEQFF.

The CDR3 here is CASSALSGANVLTF. Written as DNA, the CDR3 is TGTGCCAGCAGCGCCCTCTCTGGGGCCAACGTCCTGACTTTC. The chain uses TRBV5-4 and TRBJ2-6; D remains ambiguous. Per germline, CDR1 SGHNT and CDR2 YYREEE (reference sequence). CDR3 length equals 14 residues. Trimming left V 4 bases short and J 0 bases short, with 5 bases between.

In this sample, this clone turned up a few times. The chain combines TRBV10-3 with TRBJ2-3; no firm D call. Trimming stripped 6 bases from V and 1 base from J, with 11 bases between. The CDR3 is made up of 14 amino acids. CDR1 ENHRY and CDR2 SYGVKD come from the germline V gene. CDR3 in amino acids: CAISLEAGTDTQYF. The CDR3 bases are TGTGCCATCAGCCTAGAGGCGGGCACAGATACGCAGTATTTT.

This clone is a singleton in its sample. The V and J genes are TRBV10-3 and TRBJ2-7, with no clear D. The CDR3 runs to 13 residues. V dropped 3 bases and J dropped 0 bases, with 6 bases sitting between them. The germline V gene has CDR1 ENHRY and CDR2 SYGVKD. The DNA for the CDR3 is TGTGCCATCAGTGAACAGAGCTCCTACGAGCAGTACTTC. Translated: CAISEQSSYEQYF.

The genes are TRBV15 and TRBJ2-5, with unresolved D. In germline, CDR1 is LNHNV, CDR2 YYDKDF (reference sequence). V lost 6 bases and J 2 bases, leaving 4 bases between the germline ends. This CDR3 is built from 11 residues. The CDR3 DNA follows: TGTGCCACCAGTTGGCAAGAGACCCAGTACTTC. Its translation: CATSWQETQYF.

J is TRBJ2-7 and V is TRBV15; D is unclear. CDR1 and CDR2 from the germline V gene are LNHNV and YYDKDF (reference sequence). The CDR3 contains 15 residues. The germline V and J ends were trimmed by 3 bases and 0 bases, with 12 bases remaining between them. The CDR3 DNA follows: TGTGCCACCAGCAGCAGGTGGATGGGCTCCTACGAGCAGTACTTC. Amino acids: CATSSRWMGSYEQYF.

The chain combines TRBV19 with TRBJ2-5; D possibly uses TRBD1 or TRBD2 (5 bases each). CDR3 length: 21 residues. Trimming cost V 6 bases and J 1 base, with 33 bases left between them. Per the germline V gene, CDR1 is LNHDA and CDR2 is SQIVND (reference sequence). CDR3 DNA: TGTGCCAGTAGCCGTCGATACGAGATGGGGGTCCGACCGACACGCCAAGAGACCCAGTACTTC. This codes for CASSRRYEMGVRPTRQETQYF.

In this sample, this clone turned up a few times. This chain links TRBV10-3 with TRBJ1-6; D may be TRBD1 (6 bases). The V gene's germline CDR1 is ENHRY and CDR2 SYGVKD. This CDR3 comprises 13 residues. V was cut by 6 bases and J by 11 bases, with 14 bases left in between. CDR3 protein: CAIRLGHQTPLHF. DNA of the CDR3: TGTGCCATCAGACTGGGACATCAAACACCCCTCCACTTT.

The chain links TRBV5-5 to TRBJ2-1; D perhaps matches TRBD2 (6 bases). The length of the CDR3 is 15 residues. The V gene's germline CDR1 is SGHKS and CDR2 YYEKEE (reference sequence). V was trimmed by 0 bases and J by 9 bases, leaving 16 bases between them. The CDR3 loop is CASSLGASVSSEQFF. CDR3 sequence (DNA): TGTGCCAGCAGCTTGGGTGCTAGCGTGAGTTCTGAGCAGTTCTTC.

The V and J genes are TRBV2 and TRBJ1-1; 7 bases agree with TRBD1. Germline CDR1 and CDR2: SNHLY and FYNNEI. The CDR3 covers 12 residues. With V trimmed by 6 bases and J by 7 bases, 5 bases remained unmatched. In nucleotides, the CDR3 is TGTGCCAGCAGGCGACAGGGCCGTGAAGCTTTCTTT. Translated, it gives CASRRQGREAFF.

The chain links TRBV5-4 to TRBJ2-2; D remains unclear. Germline loops: CDR1 SGHNT, CDR2 YYREEE (reference sequence). The V and J ends lost 5 bases and 5 bases respectively, with 10 bases between them. This CDR3 contains 13 residues. The CDR3 coding sequence is TGTGCCAGCAGTGGTTACGAGACCGGGGAGCTGTTTTTT. Encoded protein: CASSGYETGELFF.

This rearrangement joins TRBV5-6 to TRBJ1-2, with 8 bases identical to TRBD1. The germline gives CDR1 SGHDT, CDR2 YYEEEE. V was clipped by 1 base and J by 0 bases; unmatched bases: 5. This CDR3 spans 16 amino acids. The CDR3 nucleotides read TGTGCCAGCAGCTTGCCCAGACAGGGGACTAACTATGGCTACACCTTC. Protein product: CASSLPRQGTNYGYTF.

This clone was seen just once. J is TRBJ2-5 and V is TRBV7-6, with TRBD1 matching 7 bases. V trimming: 6 bases; J trimming: 2 bases; junction bases outside the gene matches: 3. The CDR3 consists of 13 residues. Germline loops: CDR1 SGHVS, CDR2 FNYEAQ. The chain's CDR3 is CASRQGPQETQYF. CDR3 bases: TGTGCCAGCAGACAGGGGCCGCAAGAGACCCAGTACTTC.

This chain uses TRBV5-4 with TRBJ1-1; no definite D call. CDR3 length: 16 residues. Trimming removed 3 bases at V and 5 bases at J, with 20 bases between. Germline CDR1 and CDR2: SGHNT and YYREEE (reference sequence). The chain's CDR3 is CASSSRTDLGPTEAFF. The CDR3 bases are TGTGCCAGCAGCTCTCGGACGGACTTAGGCCCAACTGAAGCTTTCTTT.

The J gene is TRBJ1-1, the V gene TRBV27; 7 bases map to TRBD1. The CDR3 spans 14 residues. Germline trimming cut 4 bases from V and 1 base from J; bases unmatched to any gene: 3. Per germline, CDR1 MNHEY and CDR2 SMNVEV (reference sequence). The CDR3 reads CASSSQGRNTEAFF. The CDR3 bases are TGTGCCAGCAGTTCACAGGGGAGGAACACTGAAGCTTTCTTT.

V is TRBV7-9 and J is TRBJ1-3; D is ambiguous. The V and J ends lost 3 bases and 4 bases respectively, with 10 bases between them. Germline CDR1 SEHNR, CDR2 FQNEAQ (reference sequence). The CDR3 spans 14 residues. The CDR3 loop is CASSFRRSGNTIYF. CDR3 nucleotides: TGTGCCAGCAGCTTTAGGAGGTCCGGAAACACCATATATTTT.

The V gene is TRBV6-6, the J gene TRBJ1-2; 7 bases are shared with TRBD1. The CDR3 spans 14 residues. The germline gives CDR1 MNHNY, CDR2 SVGAGI (reference sequence). Unmatched junction bases numbered 6, after V lost 3 bases and J lost 5 bases. In DNA form, the CDR3 reads TGTGCCAGCAGTTATTCGACAGGGACGTATGGCTACACCTTC. Translating gives CASSYSTGTYGYTF.

V usage is TRBV30 and J usage is TRBJ2-3, with D tentatively TRBD1 (5 bases). The germline CDR1 and CDR2 sequences are GTSNPN and SVGIG (reference sequence). The CDR3 runs 15 residues. Trimming shortened V by 0 bases and J by 0 bases, and 10 bases separated the two germline ends. The CDR3 DNA reads TGTGCCTGGAGTGTCCGACAGTCTAGCACAGATACGCAGTATTTT. Amino acid sequence: CAWSVRQSSTDTQYF.

The gene calls are TRBV30 and TRBJ1-5; perhaps TRBD1 as D (6 bases). The germline V and J ends were trimmed by 5 bases and 5 bases, with 13 bases remaining between them. The V gene's germline CDR1 is GTSNPN and CDR2 SVGIG (reference sequence). The CDR3 is made up of 13 amino acids. CDR3 in amino acids: CAWGTGLDQPQHF. In DNA form, the CDR3 reads TGTGCCTGGGGAACAGGGTTGGATCAGCCCCAGCATTTT.

This chain uses TRBV6-5 with TRBJ1-6; TRBD1 is a possible D gene (5 bases). In germline, CDR1 is MNHEY, CDR2 SVGAGI. V was clipped by 2 bases and J by 7 bases, with 12 bases between them. The CDR3 runs to 15 residues. The CDR3 sequence is CASSYAGPGNSPLHF. The CDR3 DNA follows: TGTGCCAGCAGTTACGCGGGACCAGGGAATTCACCCCTCCACTTT.

The genes are TRBV10-3 and TRBJ1-1; a possible D gene is TRBD1 (5 bases). Per germline, CDR1 ENHRY and CDR2 SYGVKD. The CDR3 has 14 amino acids. Trimming removed 4 bases at V and 5 bases at J, with 14 bases between. CDR3 sequence reads: CAISGGGRGTEAFF. Here the CDR3 DNA reads TGTGCCATCAGTGGGGGAGGTCGGGGGACTGAAGCTTTCTTT.

This chain links TRBV9 with TRBJ1-4; D is ambiguous. Germline values: CDR1 SGDLS, CDR2 YYNGEE. This CDR3 region has 16 residues. Trimming removed 0 bases from V and 6 bases from J, with 15 bases in between. The CDR3 protein is CASSVGAWSDYEKLFF. CDR3 in DNA: TGTGCCAGCAGCGTAGGGGCCTGGTCAGACTATGAAAAACTGTTTTTT.

V gene TRBV7-6 combines with J gene TRBJ1-2; TRBD1 matches 7 bases. Germline V CDR1 and CDR2: SGHVS, FNYEAQ. This CDR3 has 19 amino acids. Trimming cost V 5 bases and J 5 bases; bases outside gene matches: 23. The CDR3 nucleotides read TGTGCCAGCAGCCCAGGCGTCTTCCTAGGGGCAGGGGGAGAGTATGGCTACACCTTC. Protein product: CASSPGVFLGAGGEYGYTF. Combining the CDR3 with reference TRBV7-6 and TRBJ1-2 gives the whole variable domain GAGVSQSPRYKVTKRGQDVALRCDPISGHVSLYWYRQALGQGPEFLTYFNYEAQQDKSGLPNDRFSAERPEGSISTLTIQRTEQRDSAMYRCASSPGVFLGAGGEYGYTFGSGTRLTVV.

As regards this clone: At one end the junction does not follow the germline gene, possibly because of a read error. This chain joins TRBV20-1 and TRBJ1-2, with D possibly TRBD1 on 5 matching bases. The CDR3 is 9 residues long. Per germline, CDR1 DFQATT and CDR2 SNEGSKA (reference sequence). The DNA for the CDR3 is TGCAGTGCTGACCCGGGACTGGCCTTC. As protein: CSADPGLAF.

The genes are TRBV6-1 and TRBJ1-2; unclear D gene. The CDR3 has 12 amino acids. In germline, CDR1 is MNHNS, CDR2 SASEGT. Trimming left V 2 bases short and J 4 bases short, with 5 bases between. The CDR3 DNA is TGTGCCAGCAGTGAATGGTCCTATGGCTACACCTTC. This translates into CASSEWSYGYTF.

This clone was picked up a small number of times. The J gene is TRBJ2-5, the V gene TRBV27; D not certain. There are 14 residues in the CDR3. V lost 3 bases to trimming and J lost 4 bases, with 12 bases between them. Germline V gives CDR1 MNHEY, CDR2 SMNVEV (reference sequence). The DNA for the CDR3 is TGTGCCAGCAGTTTTGGTTCTTTTGGAGAGACCCAGTACTTC. Residues: CASSFGSFGETQYF.

This clone occurred a few times. The chain couples TRBV4-1 to TRBJ1-1, with D unresolved. CDR1 and CDR2 from the germline V gene are MGHRA and YSYEKL. The CDR3 runs to 15 residues. Trimming removed 1 base at V and 1 base at J, with 10 bases between. In DNA form, the CDR3 reads TGCGCCAGCAGCCAAGTACCGAGGAGGAACACTGAAGCTTTCTTT. This translates into CASSQVPRRNTEAFF.

The V and J genes are TRBV30 and TRBJ2-2, with 13 positions matching TRBD2. Per germline, CDR1 GTSNPN and CDR2 SVGIG (reference sequence). The CDR3 has 15 residues. The ends lost 4 bases at V and 7 bases at J; junction bases unmatched: 6. CDR3 nucleotides: TGTGCCTGGAAGACTAGCGGGAGGTCCCACGGGGAGCTGTTTTTT. Translation: CAWKTSGRSHGELFF. The full variable domain, in which reference TRBV30 and TRBJ2-2 provide the parts outside the CDR3, is SQTIHQWPATLVQPVGSPLSLECTVEGTSNPNLYWYRQAAGRGLQLLFYSVGIGQISSEVPQNLSASRPQDRQFILSSKKLLLSDSGFYLCAWKTSGRSHGELFFGEGSRLTVL.